This is a list of T cell receptor beta chains from one sample in a study of shared clonotypes between healthy human individuals. The method was immunoSEQ multiplex PCR; TCRdb's version includes in-frame clones alone and lacks a portion of them. Of roughly 2.2 million clones in the sample, 85% to 95% were seen once. Sequencing input: naive CD4+ T cells from PBMCs. The source is a man aged 18-30 years in good health. Some clones in this sample may be carry-over from other donors' samples. Both conserved end residues are part of each CDR3. A D gene is named only where the DNA matches it firmly. Only part of the rows carry a size: once, few, many, or a class if the clone is expanded.

size: .; V: TRBV12-5; J: TRBJ1-1; D: TRBD1; CDR3: CASGSTGGGKTEAFF; DNA: TGTGCTAGTGGTTCGACAGGGGGCGGGAAAACTGAAGCTTTCTTT
size: .; V: TRBV28; J: TRBJ2-1; D: TRBD2; CDR3: CASSLVSGRAHNEQFF; DNA: TGTGCCAGCAGTTTGGTTAGCGGGAGGGCCCACAATGAGCAGTTCTTC
size: .; V: TRBV10-3; J: TRBJ2-1; D: TRBD2; CDR3: CAISEPLTSGRPRSYNEQFF; DNA: TGTGCCATCAGTGAACCCCTGACTAGCGGGAGGCCCCGCTCCTACAATGAGCAGTTCTTC
size: .; V: TRBV6-1; J: TRBJ1-2; D: TRBD1; CDR3: CASIDRGLNDYGYTF; DNA: TGTGCCAGCATAGACAGGGGTTTGAATGACTATGGCTACACCTTC
size: once; V: TRBV19; J: TRBJ1-3; D: .; CDR3: CASSSGNTIYF; DNA: TGTGCCAGTTCCTCTGGAAACACCATATATTTT
size: .; V: TRBV7-6; J: TRBJ1-1; D: TRBD1; CDR3: CASSFRRQGRFEAFF; DNA: TGTGCCAGCAGCTTTCGTAGACAGGGGAGGTTTGAAGCTTTCTTT
size: .; V: TRBV5-1; J: TRBJ2-5; D: .; CDR3: CASSLSQGETQYF; DNA: TGCGCCAGCAGCTTGAGTCAGGGTGAGACCCAGTACTTC
size: .; V: TRBV9; J: TRBJ1-3; D: TRBD1; CDR3: CASSVRDRTNSGNTIYF; DNA: TGTGCCAGCAGCGTGCGGGACAGGACGAACTCTGGAAACACCATATATTTT
size: .; V: TRBV29-1; J: TRBJ2-7; D: .; CDR3: CSGSQGPGEQYF; DNA: TGCAGTGGATCTCAGGGACCCGGGGAGCAGTACTTC
size: .; V: TRBV6-6; J: TRBJ2-7; D: .; CDR3: CASSSPVDAGYEQYF; DNA: TGTGCCAGCAGTTCCCCCGTCGACGCAGGCTACGAGCAGTACTTC
size: .; V: TRBV7-2; J: TRBJ2-1; D: TRBD2; CDR3: CASSPSGSASYNEQFF; DNA: TGTGCCAGCAGCCCCAGCGGGAGCGCGTCCTACAATGAGCAGTTCTTC
size: .; V: TRBV6-5; J: TRBJ1-1; D: .; CDR3: CASSSRGGTEAFF; DNA: TGTGCCAGCAGCTCCAGGGGCGGCACTGAAGCTTTCTTT
size: .; V: TRBV18; J: TRBJ2-7; D: TRBD1; CDR3: CASSPAGQGASEQYF; DNA: TGTGCCAGCTCACCAGCCGGACAGGGGGCGAGCGAGCAGTACTTC
size: .; V: TRBV25-1; J: TRBJ1-4; D: .; CDR3: CASRRRGGQYEKLFF; DNA: TGTGCCAGCAGACGAAGGGGGGGGCAGTATGAAAAACTGTTTTTT
size: .; V: TRBV6-5; J: TRBJ2-6; D: TRBD1; CDR3: CASRRQGAGANVLTF; DNA: TGTGCCAGCAGGAGACAGGGGGCTGGGGCCAACGTCCTGACTTTC
size: .; V: TRBV5-4; J: TRBJ1-1; D: .; CDR3: CASSLVGQLNTEAFF; DNA: TGTGCCAGCAGCTTGGTAGGACAATTGAACACTGAAGCTTTCTTT
size: .; V: TRBV14; J: TRBJ2-7; D: .; CDR3: CASSQGASSSYEQYF; DNA: TGTGCCAGCAGCCAGGGTGCATCATCCTCTTACGAGCAGTACTTC
size: .; V: TRBV11-2; J: TRBJ2-1; D: TRBD2; CDR3: CASRGTSGRGSYNEQFF; DNA: TGTGCCAGCAGGGGGACTAGCGGGAGGGGTTCCTACAATGAGCAGTTCTTC
size: .; V: TRBV9; J: TRBJ1-3; D: .; CDR3: CASSVPGTGNTIYF; DNA: TGTGCCAGCAGCGTACCAGGGACTGGAAACACCATATATTTT
size: .; V: TRBV5-1; J: TRBJ2-2; D: TRBD2; CDR3: CASSQTSGANTGELFF; DNA: TGCGCCAGCAGCCAGACTAGCGGGGCGAACACCGGGGAGCTGTTTTTT
size: .; V: TRBV7-7; J: TRBJ2-7; D: TRBD2; CDR3: CASSLSGRENEQYF; DNA: TGTGCCAGCAGCCTTAGCGGGAGAGAGAACGAGCAGTACTTC
size: .; V: TRBV10-3; J: TRBJ1-1; D: TRBD1; CDR3: CAISELITGGTEAFF; DNA: TGTGCCATCAGTGAGTTAATCACAGGGGGCACTGAAGCTTTCTTT
size: few; V: TRBV7-2; J: TRBJ1-1; D: .; CDR3: CASSLTWNTEAFF; DNA: TGTGCCAGCAGCTTAACCTGGAACACTGAAGCTTTCTTT
size: .; V: TRBV27; J: TRBJ1-2; D: TRBD1; CDR3: CASSVRTGRDYGYTF; DNA: TGTGCCAGCAGTGTGAGGACAGGGAGAGACTATGGCTACACCTTC
size: .; V: TRBV28; J: TRBJ2-4; D: TRBD1; CDR3: CASSIPGQGLAKNIQYF; DNA: TGTGCCAGCAGCATCCCTGGACAGGGGTTAGCCAAAAACATTCAGTACTTC
size: once; V: TRBV30; J: TRBJ2-2; D: .; CDR3: CATTLLRVAGELFF; DNA: TGTGCCACAACGCTGCTCAGGGTGGCCGGGGAGCTGTTTTTT